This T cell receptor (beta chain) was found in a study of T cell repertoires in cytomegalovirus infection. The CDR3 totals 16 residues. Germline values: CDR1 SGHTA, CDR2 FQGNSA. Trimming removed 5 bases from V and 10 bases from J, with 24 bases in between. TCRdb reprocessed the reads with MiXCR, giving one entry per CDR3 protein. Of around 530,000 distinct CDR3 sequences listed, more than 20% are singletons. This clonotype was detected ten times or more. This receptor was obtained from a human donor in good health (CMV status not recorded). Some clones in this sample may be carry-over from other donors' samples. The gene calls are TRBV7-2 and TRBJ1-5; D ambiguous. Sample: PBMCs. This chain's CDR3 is CASSEHNSRHRGPQHF. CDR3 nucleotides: TGTGCCAGCAGCGAACACAACTCCCGGCACCGGGGACCCCAGCATTTT.